This T cell receptor beta chain came from a study of T cell responses to AZD1222 COVID-19 vaccine. Generated by immunoSEQ multiplex PCR, the TCRdb table keeps only in-frame clones and is missing some. The table lists over 130,000 clones, 90% to 95% of them singletons. V was clipped by 5 bases and J by 1 base; unmatched bases: 9. Germline V gives CDR1 SQVTM, CDR2 ANQGSEA. The CDR3 totals 16 residues. The receptor was derived from an adult who received the AZD1222 COVID-19 vaccine. Sample: peripheral blood, taken 28 days after the second AZD1222 dose. The rearrangement links TRBV29-1 to TRBJ2-1, with TRBD1 matching over 9 bases. The CDR3 protein is CSVPVGTGRSYNEQFF. The CDR3 DNA sequence: TGCAGCGTTCCCGTGGGGACAGGGCGTTCCTACAATGAGCAGTTCTTC.